These T cell receptor beta chains were read from a single sample in a study of shared clonotypes between healthy human individuals. Only in-frame clones appear in the TCRdb table, and some are missing; sequencing was by immunoSEQ multiplex PCR. The data contain about 1.1 million clones, 70% to 80% of them singletons. The sequenced material came from memory CD4+ T cells from PBMCs. The receptors were gathered from a man aged 18 to 30 in good health. Some clones in this sample may be carry-over from other donors' samples. Each CDR3 is given with its conserved first and last residue. The order of the fields is clone size, D gene, V gene, J gene, CDR3 DNA, CDR3 protein. The D gene is left open where the match is weak. Only some rows state a clone size, as once, few, many or a class for expanded clones.

size: NA; D: NA; V: TRBV7-9; J: TRBJ2-1; DNA: TGTGCCAGCATCGATACCCGGGGTAGCTCCTACAATGAGCAGTTCTTC; CDR3: CASIDTRGSSYNEQFF
size: NA; D: NA; V: TRBV18; J: TRBJ2-5; DNA: TGTGCCAGCTCACCCCCGACAGCATACCAAGAGACCCAGTACTTC; CDR3: CASSPPTAYQETQYF
size: NA; D: TRBD2; V: TRBV5-1; J: TRBJ2-1; DNA: TGCGCCAGCAGCTTGGCCCCAGCGGGAGGCCCCAATGAGCAGTTCTTC; CDR3: CASSLAPAGGPNEQFF
size: few; D: NA; V: TRBV29-1; J: TRBJ2-1; DNA: TGCAGCGTTGAAGATGGGGGACTCGCGAGGAATTATGAGCAGTTCTTC; CDR3: CSVEDGGLARNYEQFF
size: NA; D: NA; V: TRBV9; J: TRBJ2-3; DNA: TGTGCCAGCAGCGCTTCTCAAGGTAGCGAACTAGCAGATACGCAGTATTTT; CDR3: CASSASQGSELADTQYF
size: few; D: NA; V: TRBV6-5; J: TRBJ2-2; DNA: TGTGCCAGCAGTTATTGGGGAACTACCGGGGAGCTGTTTTTT; CDR3: CASSYWGTTGELFF
size: NA; D: NA; V: TRBV19; J: TRBJ1-3; DNA: TGTGCCAGTAGTATTCGCGGCTCTGGAAACACCATATATTTT; CDR3: CASSIRGSGNTIYF
size: NA; D: TRBD2; V: TRBV15; J: TRBJ2-7; DNA: TGTGCCACCAGCCCGAATCAAGGACTAGGGACTAGGGAGCAGTACTTC; CDR3: CATSPNQGLGTREQYF
size: NA; D: NA; V: TRBV7-8; J: TRBJ2-3; DNA: TGTGCTGTCAGCCGCGCGGGACGAAGCGATACGCAGTATTTT; CDR3: CAVSRAGRSDTQYF
size: few; D: TRBD2; V: TRBV7-6; J: TRBJ2-7; DNA: TGTGCCAGCACCGAGAAAGGACTAGCGGCCGGCGAGCAGTACTTC; CDR3: CASTEKGLAAGEQYF
size: NA; D: NA; V: TRBV5-8; J: TRBJ1-1; DNA: TGTGCCAGCAGCTCCCGGAGGGGGGAGGACAACCGGAACACTGAAGCTTTCTTT; CDR3: CASSSRRGEDNRNTEAFF
size: NA; D: TRBD2; V: TRBV4-1; J: TRBJ2-7; DNA: TGCGCCAGCAGCCAAGATCTCGGGGGGACTCCCTACGAGCAGTACTTC; CDR3: CASSQDLGGTPYEQYF
size: NA; D: NA; V: TRBV28; J: TRBJ1-2; DNA: TGTGCCAGCGTCTTACAGGGAGGGTATGGCTACACCTTC; CDR3: CASVLQGGYGYTF
size: once; D: NA; V: TRBV7-9; J: TRBJ2-3; DNA: TGTGCCAGCAGCTTACGGGAAGATACGCAGTATTTT; CDR3: CASSLREDTQYF
size: NA; D: NA; V: TRBV7-2; J: TRBJ2-3; DNA: TGTGCCAGCAGCCGCACAGGCCTCACAGATACGCAGTATTTT; CDR3: CASSRTGLTDTQYF
size: NA; D: NA; V: TRBV7-3; J: TRBJ2-3; DNA: TGTGCCAGCAGCCTTAATAGGGGGAGCACAGATACGCAGTATTTT; CDR3: CASSLNRGSTDTQYF
size: once; D: TRBD1; V: TRBV5-8; J: TRBJ2-5; DNA: TGTGCCAGCAGCTCCGGGACAGGCCGGATCCGGGAGACCCAGTACTTC; CDR3: CASSSGTGRIRETQYF
size: few; D: NA; V: TRBV4-1; J: TRBJ2-3; DNA: TGCGCCAGCAGCCTCGGGAGGATGGGACAGGCCCCAGATACGCAGTATTTT; CDR3: CASSLGRMGQAPDTQYF
size: NA; D: NA; V: TRBV19; J: TRBJ1-5; DNA: TGTGCCAGTAGTATAATAGGGGAGAATCAGCCCCAGCATTTT; CDR3: CASSIIGENQPQHF
size: NA; D: NA; V: TRBV7-9; J: TRBJ2-1; DNA: TGTGCCAGCAGCCGGGGAACCTCCTACAATGAGCAGTTCTTC; CDR3: CASSRGTSYNEQFF
size: NA; D: NA; V: TRBV6-4; J: TRBJ1-5; DNA: TGTGCCAGCAGTGAGGGGGATAGCAATCAGCCCCAGCATTTT; CDR3: CASSEGDSNQPQHF
size: many; D: NA; V: TRBV28; J: TRBJ1-5; DNA: TGTGCCAGCAGTTTAACGATCCGAAAGGATCAGCCCCAGCATTTT; CDR3: CASSLTIRKDQPQHF
size: NA; D: TRBD2; V: TRBV9; J: TRBJ2-2; DNA: TGTGCCAGCAGCGGGGGAGGGGCGAACACCGGGGAGCTGTTTTTT; CDR3: CASSGGGANTGELFF
size: NA; D: NA; V: TRBV4-2; J: TRBJ2-3; DNA: TGTGCCAGCAGCCACCGAGCGTCTCAGGGGGATACGCAGTATTTT; CDR3: CASSHRASQGDTQYF
size: NA; D: NA; V: TRBV28; J: TRBJ2-5; DNA: TGTGCCAGCAATTCCGTTGGTAGTAGCGGGACCCAGTACTTC; CDR3: CASNSVGSSGTQYF
size: NA; D: TRBD2; V: TRBV6-4; J: TRBJ2-7; DNA: TGTGCCAGCAGTGCTCGGGCTAGCGGGAGTAAGTACGAGCAGTACTTC; CDR3: CASSARASGSKYEQYF
size: NA; D: NA; V: TRBV9; J: TRBJ2-2; DNA: TGTGCCAGCAGAGGGGGAGGGCCTATCACCGGGGAGCTGTTTTTT; CDR3: CASRGGGPITGELFF
size: NA; D: NA; V: TRBV7-6; J: TRBJ1-3; DNA: TGTGCCAGCAGCCGAGGTCCCGGGAAAAGCGATCCCATATATTTT; CDR3: CASSRGPGKSDPIYF
size: NA; D: NA; V: TRBV7-7; J: TRBJ2-1; DNA: TGTGCCAGCAGCTTAGGTAGCGGCTCCTACAATGAGCAGTTCTTC; CDR3: CASSLGSGSYNEQFF
size: NA; D: NA; V: TRBV4-3; J: TRBJ1-2; DNA: TGCGCCAGCAGCCAAGTTGGCAGATATGGCTACACCTTC; CDR3: CASSQVGRYGYTF
size: NA; D: NA; V: TRBV30; J: TRBJ1-4; DNA: TGTGCCTGGGGCCCCGGGACGAGTGAAAAACTGTTTTTT; CDR3: CAWGPGTSEKLFF
size: NA; D: NA; V: TRBV19; J: TRBJ2-5; DNA: TGTGCCAGTAGTATATATGGGGGTCCGGAGACCCAGTACTTC; CDR3: CASSIYGGPETQYF
size: once; D: TRBD1; V: TRBV7-9; J: TRBJ2-3; DNA: TGTGCCAGCAGCTATCGACAGGGAAGTTCAGATACGCAGTATTTT; CDR3: CASSYRQGSSDTQYF
size: NA; D: NA; V: TRBV7-6; J: TRBJ1-1; DNA: TGTGCCAGCAGCTTAGCCGCGGGGGGCCAAATCACTGAAGCTTTCTTT; CDR3: CASSLAAGGQITEAFF
size: NA; D: NA; V: TRBV28; J: TRBJ1-2; DNA: TGTGCCATCAGCTTGAGTGGGCCCCGGACGCCGGTTGGCTATGGCTACACCTTC; CDR3: CAISLSGPRTPVGYGYTF
size: few; D: TRBD1; V: TRBV6-6; J: TRBJ2-7; DNA: TGTGCCAGCAACTATGGGGGGACAGGACACCACGAGCAGTACTTC; CDR3: CASNYGGTGHHEQYF
size: NA; D: TRBD2; V: TRBV10-1; J: TRBJ2-3; DNA: TGCGCCAGCAGTGAGTCAGGGCGGGAGAGCACAGATACGCAGTATTTT; CDR3: CASSESGRESTDTQYF
size: NA; D: NA; V: TRBV6-6; J: TRBJ2-7; DNA: TGTGCCAGCAGTTACTCGACTGGGGCGTACGAGCAGTACTTC; CDR3: CASSYSTGAYEQYF
size: NA; D: NA; V: TRBV10-3; J: TRBJ2-7; DNA: TGTGCCATCAGTGACAAGAAAGTGGGCAGGGAAAATTTCTACGAGCAGTACTTC; CDR3: CAISDKKVGRENFYEQYF
size: NA; D: TRBD1; V: TRBV11-1; J: TRBJ2-5; DNA: TGTGCCAGCAGCTTACGCGCACGTAGGACAGGGGAAGAGACCCAGTACTTC; CDR3: CASSLRARRTGEETQYF
size: NA; D: NA; V: TRBV2; J: TRBJ1-1; DNA: TGTGCCAGCAGTGTCTGGGGGGCGAACACTGAAGCTTTCTTT; CDR3: CASSVWGANTEAFF
size: NA; D: NA; V: TRBV4-1; J: TRBJ2-2; DNA: TGCGCCAGCAGCCAGGACCCCCAGAGACCGAACACCGGGGAGCTGTTTTTT; CDR3: CASSQDPQRPNTGELFF
size: NA; D: TRBD1; V: TRBV5-1; J: TRBJ1-5; DNA: TGCGCCAGCAGTTTGGCAGGGGGCCATCAGCCCCAGCATTTT; CDR3: CASSLAGGHQPQHF
size: NA; D: TRBD1; V: TRBV5-6; J: TRBJ2-1; DNA: TGTGCCAGCAGCTTGAGGGGACAGGGAGACAATGAGCAGTTCTTC; CDR3: CASSLRGQGDNEQFF
size: NA; D: NA; V: TRBV5-1; J: TRBJ2-2; DNA: TGCGCCAGCAGCGCAGGACCGAACACCGGGGAGCTGTTTTTT; CDR3: CASSAGPNTGELFF
size: NA; D: TRBD1; V: TRBV18; J: TRBJ1-1; DNA: TGTGCCAGCTCACCCTACCGGGACAGGGACACTGAAGCTTTCTTT; CDR3: CASSPYRDRDTEAFF
size: NA; D: TRBD2; V: TRBV11-1; J: TRBJ2-7; DNA: TGTGCCAGCAGCTTAGTTGCGGGGGAAGAGCAGTACTTC; CDR3: CASSLVAGEEQYF
size: NA; D: NA; V: TRBV5-1; J: TRBJ2-3; DNA: TGCGCCAGCAGCTCACTCGTCACAGATACGCAGTATTTT; CDR3: CASSSLVTDTQYF
size: NA; D: TRBD2; V: TRBV10-1; J: TRBJ2-1; DNA: TGCGCAACACTAGCGGGGCCCCTAAGGAATGAGCAGTTCTTC; CDR3: CATLAGPLRNEQFF
size: NA; D: NA; V: TRBV6-5; J: TRBJ2-5; DNA: TGTGCCAGCAATAGAGGCCCGAGGGAGACCCAGTACTTC; CDR3: CASNRGPRETQYF
size: NA; D: NA; V: TRBV7-2; J: TRBJ1-2; DNA: TGTGCCAGCAGCTTAGTTGGGAGTGCCGGCTATGGCTACACCTTC; CDR3: CASSLVGSAGYGYTF
size: once; D: TRBD2; V: TRBV30; J: TRBJ2-3; DNA: TGTGCCTGGAGTGAGGCTAGCGGGAGAGTAGCAGATACGCAGTATTTT; CDR3: CAWSEASGRVADTQYF
size: NA; D: NA; V: TRBV6-5; J: TRBJ1-1; DNA: TGTGCCAGCAGTTCCCCGACACTCATGAACACTGAAGCTTTCTTT; CDR3: CASSSPTLMNTEAFF
size: NA; D: TRBD1; V: TRBV28; J: TRBJ1-2; DNA: TGTGCCAGCGTGCCTCAGGGGGCGTATGGCTACACCTTC; CDR3: CASVPQGAYGYTF
size: NA; D: NA; V: TRBV21-1; J: TRBJ2-3; DNA: TGTGCCAGCAGCTCCGCGGCAAGCACAGATACGCAGTATTTT; CDR3: CASSSAASTDTQYF
size: NA; D: NA; V: TRBV7-2; J: TRBJ2-5; DNA: TGTGCCAGCAGCTTAGATCGGTATACGGAGACCCAGTACTTC; CDR3: CASSLDRYTETQYF
size: NA; D: NA; V: TRBV28; J: TRBJ1-4; DNA: TGTGCCAGCAGCACAAGTGGGGCCGGGGATAATGAAAAACTGTTTTTT; CDR3: CASSTSGAGDNEKLFF
size: NA; D: TRBD2; V: TRBV4-1; J: TRBJ2-7; DNA: TGCGCCAGCAGCCAAGGCCCGGGACTAGCGGCGCTGCAGTACTTC; CDR3: CASSQGPGLAALQYF
size: NA; D: TRBD2; V: TRBV15; J: TRBJ2-1; DNA: TGTGCCACCAGCAGAGACCAGCCCGGGACTAGGTTTGAGGAGCAGTTCTTC; CDR3: CATSRDQPGTRFEEQFF